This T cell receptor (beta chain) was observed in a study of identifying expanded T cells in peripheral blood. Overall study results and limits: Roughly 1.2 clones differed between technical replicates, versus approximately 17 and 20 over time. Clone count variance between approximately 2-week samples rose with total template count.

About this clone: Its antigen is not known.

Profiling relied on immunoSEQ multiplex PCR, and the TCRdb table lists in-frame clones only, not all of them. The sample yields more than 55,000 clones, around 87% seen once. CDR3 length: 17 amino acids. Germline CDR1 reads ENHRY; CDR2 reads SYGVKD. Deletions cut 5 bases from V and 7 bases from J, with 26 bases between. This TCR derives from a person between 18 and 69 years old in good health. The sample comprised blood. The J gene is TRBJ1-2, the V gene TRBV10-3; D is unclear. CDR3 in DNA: TGTGCCATCAGTCCCCTAATTTCCGGCGGGAGATCGGCTGGCTACACCTTC. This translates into CAISPLISGGRSAGYTF.